This entry concerns a single TCR beta chain. Germline CDR1 reads MNHEY; CDR2 reads SVGAGI. CDR3 length: 15 amino acids. The V and J ends lost 0 bases and 3 bases respectively, with 12 bases between them. The record originates from a study of patients and donors after allogeneic stem cell transplantation. MiXCR, applied by TCRdb to the RT-PCR reads, yields one record per CDR3 protein. The table lists 150,000 to 200,000 distinct CDR3 sequences, about 29% of them singletons. The TCR sequence derives from a human donor who was either an allogeneic HSCT recipient or a stem cell or donor lymphocyte infusion donor (not recorded which). It is not recorded whose cells these are; they may come from a transplant donor. This chain uses TRBV6-5 with TRBJ2-7; D perhaps matches TRBD1 (5 bases). The specimen sequenced was blood, either unsorted or a sorted T cell fraction (not recorded which). The CDR3 DNA is TGTGCCAGCAGTTACTCAGGGGAACCTTTCTACGAGCAGTACTTC. Amino acids: CASSYSGEPFYEQYF.